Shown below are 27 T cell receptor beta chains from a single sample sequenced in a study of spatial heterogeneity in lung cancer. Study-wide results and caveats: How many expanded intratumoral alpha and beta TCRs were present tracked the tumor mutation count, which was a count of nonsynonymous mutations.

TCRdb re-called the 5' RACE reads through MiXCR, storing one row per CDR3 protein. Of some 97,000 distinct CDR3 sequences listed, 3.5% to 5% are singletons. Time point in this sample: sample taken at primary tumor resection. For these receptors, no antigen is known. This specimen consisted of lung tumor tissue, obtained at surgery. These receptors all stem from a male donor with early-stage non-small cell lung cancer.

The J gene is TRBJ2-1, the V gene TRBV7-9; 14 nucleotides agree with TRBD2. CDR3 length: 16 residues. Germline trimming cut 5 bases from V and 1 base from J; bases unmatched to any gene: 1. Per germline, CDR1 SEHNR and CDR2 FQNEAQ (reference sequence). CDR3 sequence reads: CASSRTSGRSYNEQFF. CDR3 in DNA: TGTGCCAGCAGCCGGACTAGCGGGAGGTCCTACAATGAGCAGTTCTTC.

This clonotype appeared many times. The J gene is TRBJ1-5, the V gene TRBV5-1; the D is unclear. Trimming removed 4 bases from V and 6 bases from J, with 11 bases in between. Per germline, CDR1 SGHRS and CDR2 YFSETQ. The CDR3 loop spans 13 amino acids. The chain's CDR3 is CASSLDVSQPQHF. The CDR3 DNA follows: TGCGCCAGCAGCCTGGACGTTAGTCAGCCCCAGCATTTT. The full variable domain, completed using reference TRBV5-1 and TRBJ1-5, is KAGVTQTPRYLIKTRGQQVTLSCSPISGHRSVSWYQQTPGQGLQFLFEYFSETQRNKGNFPGRFSGRQFSNSRSEMNVSTLELGDSALYLCASSLDVSQPQHFGDGTRLSIL.

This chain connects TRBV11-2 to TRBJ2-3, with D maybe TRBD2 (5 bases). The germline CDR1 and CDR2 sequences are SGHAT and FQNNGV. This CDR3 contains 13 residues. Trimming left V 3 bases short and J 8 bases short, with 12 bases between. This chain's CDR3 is CASSLDPAGTQYF. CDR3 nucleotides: TGTGCCAGCAGCTTGGACCCCGCGGGTACGCAGTATTTT.

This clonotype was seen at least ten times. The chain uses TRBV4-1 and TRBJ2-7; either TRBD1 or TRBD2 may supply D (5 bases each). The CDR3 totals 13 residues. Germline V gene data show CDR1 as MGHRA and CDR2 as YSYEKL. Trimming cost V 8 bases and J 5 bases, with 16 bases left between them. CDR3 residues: CASAGRALDEQYF. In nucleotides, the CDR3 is TGCGCCAGCGCGGGCAGGGCTCTCGACGAGCAGTACTTC.

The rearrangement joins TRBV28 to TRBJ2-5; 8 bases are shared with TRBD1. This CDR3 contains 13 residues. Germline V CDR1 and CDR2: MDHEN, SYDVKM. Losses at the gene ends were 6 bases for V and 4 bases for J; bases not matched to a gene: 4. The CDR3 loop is CASRRQGRETQYF. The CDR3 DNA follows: TGTGCCAGCAGGCGACAGGGGCGAGAGACCCAGTACTTC.

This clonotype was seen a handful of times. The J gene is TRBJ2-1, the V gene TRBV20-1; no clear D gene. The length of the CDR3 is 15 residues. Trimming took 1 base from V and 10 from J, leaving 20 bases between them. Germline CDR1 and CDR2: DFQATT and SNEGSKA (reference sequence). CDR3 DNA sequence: TGCAGTGCTAGAGTAGGATCGTGGTCAGCGCAGGAGCAGTTCTTC. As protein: CSARVGSWSAQEQFF.

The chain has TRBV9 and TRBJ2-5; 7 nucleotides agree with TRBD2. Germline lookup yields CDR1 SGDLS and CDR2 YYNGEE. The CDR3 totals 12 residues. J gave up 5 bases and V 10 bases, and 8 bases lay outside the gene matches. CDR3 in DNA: TGTGCCGGAAGCGGGATCAGTGAGACCCAGTACTTC. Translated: CAGSGISETQYF.

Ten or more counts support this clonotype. CDR3 coding DNA: TGTGCCAGCAGTGCGGCGTATAGCAATCAGCCCCAGCATTTT. Translation: CASSAAYSNQPQHF. This chain joins TRBV12-3 or TRBV12-4 and TRBJ1-5; D is unresolved. Trimming took 5 bases from V and 0 from J, leaving 8 bases between them. This CDR3 has 14 residues.

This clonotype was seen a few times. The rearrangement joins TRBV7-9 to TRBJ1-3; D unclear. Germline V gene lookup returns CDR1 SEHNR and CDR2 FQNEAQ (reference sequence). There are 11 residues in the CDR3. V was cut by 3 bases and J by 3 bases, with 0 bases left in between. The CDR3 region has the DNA TGTGCCAGCAGCTTTGGAAACACCATATATTTT. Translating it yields CASSFGNTIYF.

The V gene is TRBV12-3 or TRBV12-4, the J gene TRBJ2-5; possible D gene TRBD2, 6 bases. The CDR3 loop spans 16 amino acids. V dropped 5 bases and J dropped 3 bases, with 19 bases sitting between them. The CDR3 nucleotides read TGTGCCAGCAGTCCCCGGGGGATAGCTGGAGAAGAGACCCAGTACTTC. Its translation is CASSPRGIAGEETQYF.

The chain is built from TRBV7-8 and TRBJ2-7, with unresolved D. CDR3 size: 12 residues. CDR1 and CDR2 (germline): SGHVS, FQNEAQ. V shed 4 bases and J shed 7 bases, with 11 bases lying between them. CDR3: CASSSAVGEQYF. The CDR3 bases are TGTGCCAGCAGCTCCGCAGTCGGGGAGCAGTACTTC. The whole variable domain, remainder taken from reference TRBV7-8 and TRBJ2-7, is GAGVSQSPRYKVAKRGQDVALRCDPISGHVSLFWYQQALGQGPEFLTYFQNEAQLDKSGLPSDRFFAERPEGSVSTLKIQRTQQEDSAVYLCASSSAVGEQYFGPGTRLTVT.

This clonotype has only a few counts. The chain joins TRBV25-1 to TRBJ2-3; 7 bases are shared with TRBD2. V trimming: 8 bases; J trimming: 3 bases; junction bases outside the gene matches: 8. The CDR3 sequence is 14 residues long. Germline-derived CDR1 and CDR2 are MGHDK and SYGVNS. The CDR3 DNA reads TGTGCCAGCCGAAGGGGCGGGGGTACAGATACGCAGTATTTT. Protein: CASRRGGGTDTQYF.

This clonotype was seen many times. CDR3 sequence (DNA): TGTGCCAGCAGCAGACACCGCCCGGGCTCCTACAATGAGCAGTTCTTC. Residues: CASSRHRPGSYNEQFF. The chain couples TRBV7-8 to TRBJ2-1, with no clear D. This CDR3 has 16 residues. Germline V gene lookup returns CDR1 SGHVS and CDR2 FQNEAQ. Trimming took 5 bases from V and 0 from J, leaving 14 bases between them.

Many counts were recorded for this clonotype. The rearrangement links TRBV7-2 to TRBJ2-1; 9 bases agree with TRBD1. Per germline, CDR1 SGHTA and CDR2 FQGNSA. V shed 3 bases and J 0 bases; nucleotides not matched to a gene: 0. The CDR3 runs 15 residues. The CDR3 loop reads CASSLTGGSYNEQFF. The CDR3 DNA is TGTGCCAGCAGCTTGACAGGGGGCTCCTACAATGAGCAGTTCTTC.

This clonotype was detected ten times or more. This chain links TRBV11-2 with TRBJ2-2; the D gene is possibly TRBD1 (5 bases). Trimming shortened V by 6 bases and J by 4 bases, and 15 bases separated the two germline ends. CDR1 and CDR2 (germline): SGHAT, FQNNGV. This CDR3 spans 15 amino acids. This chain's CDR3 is CASRTRVGPTGELFF. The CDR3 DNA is TGTGCCAGCAGGACCAGGGTAGGGCCCACCGGGGAGCTGTTTTTT. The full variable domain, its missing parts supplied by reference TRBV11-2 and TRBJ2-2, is EAGVAQSPRYKIIEKRQSVAFWCNPISGHATLYWYQQILGQGPKLLIQFQNNGVVDDSQLPKDRFSAERLKGVDSTLKIQPAKLEDSAVYLCASRTRVGPTGELFFGEGSRLTVL.

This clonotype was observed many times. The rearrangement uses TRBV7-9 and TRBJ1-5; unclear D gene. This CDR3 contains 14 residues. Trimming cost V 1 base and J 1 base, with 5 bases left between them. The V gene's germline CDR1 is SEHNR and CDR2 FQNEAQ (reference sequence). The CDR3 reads CASSLDWSNQPQHF. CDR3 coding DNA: TGTGCCAGCAGCTTAGATTGGAGCAATCAGCCCCAGCATTTT.

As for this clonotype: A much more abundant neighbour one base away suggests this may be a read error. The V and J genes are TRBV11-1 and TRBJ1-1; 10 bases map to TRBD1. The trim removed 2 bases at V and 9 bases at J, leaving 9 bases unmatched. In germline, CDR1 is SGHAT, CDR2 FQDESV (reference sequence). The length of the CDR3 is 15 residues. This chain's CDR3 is CASSLFGTGETKAFF. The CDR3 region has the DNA TGTGCCAGCAGCTTATTTGGGACAGGGGAAACTAAAGCTTTCTTT.

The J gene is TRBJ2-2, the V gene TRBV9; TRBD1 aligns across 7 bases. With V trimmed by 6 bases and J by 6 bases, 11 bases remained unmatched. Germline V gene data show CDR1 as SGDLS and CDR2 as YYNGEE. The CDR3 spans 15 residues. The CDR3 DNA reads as TGTGCCAGCACCGAGGGGGCAGGCCTAGCCGGGGAGCTGTTTTTT. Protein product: CASTEGAGLAGELFF. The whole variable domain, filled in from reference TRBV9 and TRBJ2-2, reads DSGVTQTPKHLITATGQRVTLRCSPRSGDLSVYWYQQSLDQGLQFLIQYYNGEERAKGNILERFSAQQFPDLHSELNLSSLELGDSALYFCASTEGAGLAGELFFGEGSRLTVL.

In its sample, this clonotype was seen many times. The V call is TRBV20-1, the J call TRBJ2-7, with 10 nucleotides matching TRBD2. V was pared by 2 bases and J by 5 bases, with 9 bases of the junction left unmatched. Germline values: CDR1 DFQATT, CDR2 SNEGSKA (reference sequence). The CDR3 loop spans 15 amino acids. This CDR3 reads CSARKTGTSADEQYF. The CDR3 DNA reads TGCAGTGCTAGAAAGACCGGGACTAGCGCCGACGAGCAGTACTTC.

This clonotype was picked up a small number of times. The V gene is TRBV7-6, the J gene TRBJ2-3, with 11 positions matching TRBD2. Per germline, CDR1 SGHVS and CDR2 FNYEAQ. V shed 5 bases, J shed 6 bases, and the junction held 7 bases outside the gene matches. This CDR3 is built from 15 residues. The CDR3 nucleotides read TGTGCCAGCAGCCTCCTAGCGGGAGGCCCCGATACGCAGTATTTT. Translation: CASSLLAGGPDTQYF. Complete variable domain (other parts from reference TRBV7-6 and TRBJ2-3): GAGVSQSPRYKVTKRGQDVALRCDPISGHVSLYWYRQALGQGPEFLTYFNYEAQQDKSGLPNDRFSAERPEGSISTLTIQRTEQRDSAMYRCASSLLAGGPDTQYFGPGTRLTVL.

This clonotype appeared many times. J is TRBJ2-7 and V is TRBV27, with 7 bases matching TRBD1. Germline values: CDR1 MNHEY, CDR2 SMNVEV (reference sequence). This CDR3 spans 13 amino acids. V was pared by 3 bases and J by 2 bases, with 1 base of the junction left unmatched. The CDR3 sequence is CASSFGQAYEQYF. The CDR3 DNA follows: TGTGCCAGCAGTTTCGGACAGGCCTACGAGCAGTACTTC.

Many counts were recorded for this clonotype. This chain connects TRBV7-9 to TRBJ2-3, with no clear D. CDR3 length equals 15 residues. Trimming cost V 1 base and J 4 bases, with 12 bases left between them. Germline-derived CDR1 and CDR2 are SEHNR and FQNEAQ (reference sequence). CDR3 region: CASSLEYMGPDTQYF. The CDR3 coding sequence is TGTGCCAGCAGCTTAGAATATATGGGTCCAGATACGCAGTATTTT. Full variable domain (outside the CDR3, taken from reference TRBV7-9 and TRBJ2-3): DTGVSQNPRHKITKRGQNVTFRCDPISEHNRLYWYRQTLGQGPEFLTYFQNEAQLEKSRLLSDRFSAERPKGSFSTLEIQRTEQGDSAMYLCASSLEYMGPDTQYFGPGTRLTVL.

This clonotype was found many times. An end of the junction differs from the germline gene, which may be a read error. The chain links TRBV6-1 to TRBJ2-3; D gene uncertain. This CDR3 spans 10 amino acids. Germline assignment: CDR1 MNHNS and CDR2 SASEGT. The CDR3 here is CASSQATQYF. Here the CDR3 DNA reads TGTGCCAGCAGTCAAGCTACGCAGTATTTT.

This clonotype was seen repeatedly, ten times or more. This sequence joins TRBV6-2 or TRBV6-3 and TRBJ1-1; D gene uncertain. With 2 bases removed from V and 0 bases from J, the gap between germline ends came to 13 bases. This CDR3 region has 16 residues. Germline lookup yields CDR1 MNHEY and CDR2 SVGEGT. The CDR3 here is CASSYRPDWLNTEAFF. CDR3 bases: TGTGCCAGCAGTTACCGTCCTGATTGGTTGAACACTGAAGCTTTCTTT.

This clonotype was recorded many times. The CDR3, as DNA: TGTGCCAGCAGTTACAGGGAATACTACGAGCAGTACTTC. This codes for CASSYREYYEQYF. The chain uses TRBV6-5 and TRBJ2-7; D gene ambiguous. With 2 bases removed from V and 3 bases from J, the gap between germline ends came to 8 bases. Germline V CDR1 and CDR2: MNHEY, SVGAGI. The CDR3 consists of 13 residues.

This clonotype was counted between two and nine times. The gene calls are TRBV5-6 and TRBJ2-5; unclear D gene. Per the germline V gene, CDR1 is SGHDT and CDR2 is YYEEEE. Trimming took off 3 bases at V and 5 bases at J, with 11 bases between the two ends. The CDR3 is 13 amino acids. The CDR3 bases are TGTGCCAGCAGCTCCCTCGAACGGGAGACCCAGTACTTC. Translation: CASSSLERETQYF.

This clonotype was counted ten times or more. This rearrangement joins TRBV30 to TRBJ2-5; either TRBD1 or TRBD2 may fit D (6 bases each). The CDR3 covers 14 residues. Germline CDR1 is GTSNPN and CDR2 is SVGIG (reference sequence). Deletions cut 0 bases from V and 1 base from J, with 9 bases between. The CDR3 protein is CAWSVGGFQETQYF. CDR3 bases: TGTGCCTGGAGTGTAGGGGGGTTCCAAGAGACCCAGTACTTC.